This entry concerns a single T cell receptor beta chain. This record belongs to a study of beta chain features in type 1 diabetes. The V gene end was trimmed by 5 bases and the J gene end by 2 bases; junction bases not matched to a gene: 2. CDR1 is GTSNPN and CDR2 is SVGIG in the germline V gene (reference sequence). The CDR3 totals 13 residues. Every isolated RNA sample was fully reverse transcribed, so sequencing captured expressed TCRB transcripts. The data were produced by immunoSEQ multiplex PCR, yet TCRdb's version contains in-frame clones alone and is incomplete. The profile covers hundreds of thousands of clones, with about 29% appearing a single time and 0.05% to 0.065% taken by the ten largest.

The V and J genes are TRBV30 and TRBJ1-3, with TRBD1 identical over 8 bases. The sequence came from a man between 18 and 29 years old in good health. The sequenced material came from naive CD4+ T cells from blood. The CDR3 is CAWDRGTGNTIYF. In nucleotides, the CDR3 is TGTGCCTGGGACAGGGGAACTGGAAACACCATATATTTT.